This TCR beta chain came from a study of blood T cell repertoires in COVID-19. About the research overall: The analysed material was cDNA or gDNA that came from T cells, B-cell-depleted T cells, or PBMCs.

V shed 0 bases and J shed 6 bases, with 8 bases lying between them. From germline, CDR1 is MNHNS and CDR2 SASEGT. This CDR3 has 13 residues. Profiled with immunoSEQ multiplex PCR; TCRdb holds only in-frame clones, not every one. Among 370,000 or so clones listed, approximately 87% were seen once. This clonotype was obtained from a man aged 25-45 years who had recovered from COVID-19. V usage is TRBV6-1 and J usage is TRBJ1-2; D remains ambiguous. Sequences were obtained from PBMCs or T cells enriched from blood (not recorded which). CDR3 DNA: TGTGCCAGCAGTGAAGCGGTCGGGGATGGCTACACCTTC. Its translation is CASSEAVGDGYTF.